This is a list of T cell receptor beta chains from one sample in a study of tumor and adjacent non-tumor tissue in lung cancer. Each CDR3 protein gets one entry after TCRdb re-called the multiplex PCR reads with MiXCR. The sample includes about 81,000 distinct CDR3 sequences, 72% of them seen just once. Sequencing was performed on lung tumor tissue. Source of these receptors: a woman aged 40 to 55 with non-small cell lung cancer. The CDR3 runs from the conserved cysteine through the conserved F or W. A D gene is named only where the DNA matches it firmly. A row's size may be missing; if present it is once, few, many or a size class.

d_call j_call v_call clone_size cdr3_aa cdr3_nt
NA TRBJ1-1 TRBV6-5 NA CASSSPGRDTEAFF TGTGCCAGTAGCAGCCCGGGACGGGATACTGAAGCTTTCTTT
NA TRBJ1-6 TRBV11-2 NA CVSNLVSGNNSPLHF TGTGTCAGCAACTTAGTCTCGGGGAATAATTCACCCCTCCACTTT
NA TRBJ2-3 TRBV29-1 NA CSVSGASTDTQYF TGCAGTGTTTCGGGGGCTTCCACAGATACGCAATATTTT
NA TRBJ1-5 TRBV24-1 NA CATSLGNNQPQHF TGTGCCACCAGTTTAGGTAACAATCAGCCCCAGCATTTT
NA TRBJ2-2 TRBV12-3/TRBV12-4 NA CASTPQLTGELFF TGTGCCAGCACCCCACAGCTCACCGGGGAGCTGTTTTTT
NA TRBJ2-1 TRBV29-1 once CGVAAGRIYNEQFF TGCGGCGTTGCCGCTGGACGGATCTACAATGAGCAGTTCTTC
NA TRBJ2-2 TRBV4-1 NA CASSLTGGRGRRMAGELFF TGCGCCAGCAGCCTCACCGGGGGTCGCGGCAGACGTATGGCCGGGGAGCTGTTTTTT
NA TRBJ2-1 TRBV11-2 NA CTSSSLTGERFF TGTACCAGCAGCTCACTAACGGGAGAGAGGTTCTTC
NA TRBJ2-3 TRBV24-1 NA CATSDSTTETQYF TGTGCCACCAGTGATTCAACGACAGAGACGCAGTACTTT
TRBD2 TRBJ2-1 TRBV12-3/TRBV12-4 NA CATRRTSGGAGNEQFF TGTGCCACTAGGAGGACTAGCGGGGGGGCCGGGAATGAGCAGTTCTTC
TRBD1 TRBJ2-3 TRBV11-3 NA CASNLRTGGRIGMQYF TGTGCCAGCAACCTTCGAACAGGGGGAAGGATAGGTATGCAGTATTTT
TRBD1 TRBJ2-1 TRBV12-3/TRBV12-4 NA CANSGQGVRTNKQFF TGTGCCAACAGTGGCCAGGGGGTGCGTACCAATAAGCAGTTCTTC
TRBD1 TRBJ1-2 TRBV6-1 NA CGSKDRDGYGYTF TGTGGCAGCAAGGACAGGGATGGATACGGCTACACCTTC
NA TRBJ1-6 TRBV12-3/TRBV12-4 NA CDSRAGTFYNPPLHF TGTGACAGCAGAGCCGGGACATTCTATAATCCACCCCTCCACTTT
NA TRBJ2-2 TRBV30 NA CVWSGQGEDTGELFF TGTGTCTGGAGTGGGCAGGGAGAGGACACCGGGGAGCTGTTTTTT
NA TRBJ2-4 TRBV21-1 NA CASSHPNGVAKNIQYF TGTGCCAGCAGCCATCCGAACGGCGTAGCCAAAAACATTCAGTACTTC
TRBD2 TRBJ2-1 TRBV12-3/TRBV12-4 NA CASSGAGGHLDEQFF TGTGCCAGTAGCGGAGCGGGGGGGCATTTAGATGAGCAGTTCTTC
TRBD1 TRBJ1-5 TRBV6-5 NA CACSYQTGGQSQHF TGTGCCTGCAGTTACCAGACAGGGGGGCAGTCCCAGCATTTT
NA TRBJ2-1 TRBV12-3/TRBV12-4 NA CASSASISHRCNEQFF TGTGCCAGCAGTGCTTCCATCTCCCACAGGTGCAATGAGCAGTTCTTC
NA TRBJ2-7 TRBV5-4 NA CTGSLPLQGHLSYEQYF TGTACCGGCAGCTTACCGTTACAAGGACACCTAAGCTACGAGCAGTACTTC
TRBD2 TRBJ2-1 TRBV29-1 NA CSPARTSGSCNEQFF TGCAGCCCTGCTAGGACTAGCGGCTCCTGCAATGAGCAGTTCTTC
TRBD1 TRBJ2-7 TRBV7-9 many CASSFGTGKDEQYF TGTGCCAGCAGCTTCGGGACAGGGAAAGATGAGCAGTACTTC
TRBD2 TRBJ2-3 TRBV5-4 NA CASRFGTIRNDTQYF TGTGCCAGCCGCTTCGGGACTATAAGAAATGATACGCAGTATTTT
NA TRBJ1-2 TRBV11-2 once CASSPYRERGYTF TGTGCCAGCAGCCCCTACAGGGAAAGGGGCTACACCTTC
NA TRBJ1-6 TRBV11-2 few CAGSSAQALLALHF TGTGCCGGCAGCTCCGCACAGGCCCTTTTGGCCCTCCACTTT
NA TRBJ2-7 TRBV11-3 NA CASNLSGYEQCF TGTGCCAGTAACTTATCAGGGTACGAGCAGTGTTTC
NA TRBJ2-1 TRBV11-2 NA CANSSWGPHPNEQFF TGTGCCAACAGCTCCTGGGGCCCACACCCCAATGAGCAGTTCTTC
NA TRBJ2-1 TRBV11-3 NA CANRPGSGEGPNDQFF TGTGCCAACAGACCGGGATCGGGAGAGGGTCCAAATGATCAGTTCTTC
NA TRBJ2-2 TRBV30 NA CAWTVSDTGEPFF TGTGCCTGGACTGTCTCAGACACCGGGGAGCCGTTTTTT
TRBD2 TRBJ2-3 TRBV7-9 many CASSSSAETSGRASGVSDTQYF TGTGCCAGCAGCTCATCCGCCGAAACTAGCGGGAGGGCGTCGGGGGTTTCGGATACGCAGTATTTT
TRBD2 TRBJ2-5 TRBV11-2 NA CASSSPDGGIQDTQYF TGTGCCAGCAGCTCCCCGGACGGGGGGATACAAGACACCCAGTACTTC
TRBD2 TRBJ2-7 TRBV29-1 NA CSVALGLAAGKQHF TGCAGCGTTGCTCTGGGACTAGCGGCTGGAAAGCAGCACTTC
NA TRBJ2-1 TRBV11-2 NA CASNIPGAVGEQFF TGTGCCAGTAACATCCCCGGAGCCGTGGGCGAGCAGTTCTTC
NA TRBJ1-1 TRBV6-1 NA CASSDEGVDSLF TGTGCGAGCAGTGATGAGGGGGTCGACAGCCTATTT